The 9 T cell receptor beta chains below come from one sample, sequenced in a study of T cells expressing NK-cell markers. Following a re-call of the 5' RACE reads, TCRdb has one entry per CDR3 protein and lacks DNA. The specimen's table records a few hundred thousand distinct CDR3 sequences. Specimen: blood T cells: a sorted CD56 or NKG2C T cell subset, CD4+ or CD8+ T cells, or bulk PBMC T cells (not recorded which). The receptors originated from a young man in good health.

The rearrangement uses TRBV12-3 or TRBV12-4 and TRBJ1-5; TCRdb outputs TRBD1, but without DNA this stays unchecked. The CDR3 contains 18 residues. The CDR3: CASSARPGTGYSNQPQHF.

The rearrangement joins TRBV29-1 to TRBJ2-6. The CDR3 contains 14 residues. The germline V gene has CDR1 SQVTM and CDR2 ANQGSEA. CDR3 protein: CSVASSSGANVLTF. Full variable domain (rest looked up from reference TRBV29-1 and TRBJ2-6): SAVISQKPSRDICQRGTSLTIQCQVDSQVTMMFWYRQQPGQSLTLIATANQGSEATYESGFVIDKFPISRPNLTFSTLTVSNMSPEDSSIYLCSVASSSGANVLTFGAGSRLTVL.

CDR3 protein: CASSLQGYEQYF. J is TRBJ2-7 and V is TRBV5-1; checking the TCRdb D call of TRBD1 is not possible without DNA. Germline values: CDR1 SGHRS, CDR2 YFSETQ. The CDR3 consists of 12 residues.

The chain links TRBV7-9 to TRBJ1-2. The CDR3 is 15 amino acids. Germline CDR1 reads SEHNR; CDR2 reads FQNEAQ (reference sequence). This CDR3 is CASSPSFSRLDGYTF.

The V and J genes are TRBV27 and TRBJ1-2; TCRdb outputs TRBD1, but without DNA this stays unchecked. Per germline, CDR1 MNHEY and CDR2 SMNVEV (reference sequence). The CDR3 is 15 residues long. The CDR3 protein is CASRIGTGGLRGYTF.

V and J are TRBV18 and TRBJ1-6. Germline CDR1 is KGHSH and CDR2 is LQKENI. The CDR3 is 13 residues long. The CDR3 region is CASSPYENSPLHF.

This chain links TRBV7-2 with TRBJ1-1. Germline V lookup: CDR1 SGHTA, CDR2 FQGNSA. The CDR3 is 16 residues long. The CDR3 sequence: CASSPRGLSGSTEAFF.

The chain links TRBV5-1 to TRBJ2-1; TCRdb designates TRBD2, a call that cannot be tested without DNA. Germline CDR1 is SGHRS and CDR2 is YFSETQ. The CDR3 totals 15 residues. The CDR3 protein is CASSLFSGTYNEQFF.

The V gene is TRBV6-5, the J gene TRBJ2-1; TCRdb's D call, TRBD2, is unchecked because there is no DNA. Germline CDR1 and CDR2: MNHEY and SVGAGI. The CDR3 has 16 amino acids. CDR3 residues: CASSYSGLAPPNEQFF.